This is a list of T cell receptor beta chains from one sample in a study of blood T cell repertoires in COVID-19. Clones were read by immunoSEQ multiplex PCR, and TCRdb kept only the in-frame ones, dropping some. The sample has 150,000 to 200,000 clones; around 80% are singletons. Source material: peripheral blood. Receptors originate from a man in his 60s with active or convalescent COVID-19. CDR3s include the opening cysteine and the closing phenylalanine or tryptophan. The order of the fields is J gene, V gene, D gene, clone size, CDR3 protein, CDR3 DNA. D genes are given only for firm matches. Expanded clones are given a class, and other clones once, few, many or no size at all.

TRBJ1-3,TRBV3-1/TRBV3-2,.,.,CASSPHPAGVGNTIYF,TGTGCCAGCAGCCCACACCCCGCCGGGGTCGGAAACACCATATATTTT
TRBJ2-1,TRBV19,TRBD1,few,CASSIVGTGAPAEQFF,TGTGCCAGTAGTATAGTGGGGACAGGGGCCCCGGCTGAGCAGTTCTTC
TRBJ1-5,TRBV19,TRBD1,.,CASRRGTGMNQPQHF,TGTGCCAGTAGGAGAGGGACAGGGATGAATCAGCCCCAGCATTTT
TRBJ1-4,TRBV9,TRBD1,.,CASSVGQGREKLFF,TGTGCCAGCAGCGTGGGACAGGGAAGGGAAAAACTGTTTTTT
TRBJ2-7,TRBV6-1,TRBD1,.,CASSARDRGNSYEQYF,TGTGCCAGCAGTGCCCGGGACAGGGGTAACTCCTACGAGCAGTACTTC
TRBJ2-3,TRBV19,TRBD1,.,CASSIAHRGPGDTQYF,TGTGCCAGTAGTATAGCGCACAGGGGGCCTGGAGATACGCAGTATTTT
TRBJ2-7,TRBV29-1,.,.,CSARVEAGQYF,TGCAGCGCCAGAGTGGAGGCGGGGCAGTACTTC
TRBJ1-2,TRBV19,TRBD1,.,CASRDRGRRGYTF,TGTGCCAGTAGGGACAGGGGGCGTCGTGGCTACACCTTC
TRBJ2-3,TRBV27,.,.,CASSSTGYTQYF,TGTGCCAGCAGTTCGACAGGATATACGCAGTATTTT
TRBJ2-1,TRBV25-1,TRBD1,once,CASSSGGPYNEQFF,TGTGCCAGCAGTTCAGGGGGCCCCTACAATGAGCAGTTCTTC
TRBJ2-3,TRBV2,TRBD1,.,CASTPRRQGWSDTQYF,TGTGCCAGCACCCCGCGGAGACAGGGGTGGTCTGATACGCAGTATTTT
TRBJ2-3,TRBV5-1,.,.,CASSLAGSTDTQYF,TGCGCCAGCAGCTTGGCGGGTTCGACAGATACGCAGTATTTT
TRBJ1-5,TRBV7-2,.,.,CASSLAWAGQPQHF,TGTGCCAGCAGCCTCGCCTGGGCCGGACAGCCCCAGCATTTT
TRBJ1-2,TRBV28,TRBD1,.,CASSPGGPGGYGYTF,TGTGCCAGCAGTCCAGGTGGGCCAGGGGGCTATGGCTACACCTTC
TRBJ2-3,TRBV4-2,TRBD2,once,CASSQDYLAGGADTQYF,TGTGCCAGCAGCCAAGATTACCTAGCGGGAGGAGCAGATACGCAGTATTTT
TRBJ1-2,TRBV5-5,.,.,CASSLAGSFYGYTF,TGTGCCAGCAGCTTGGCGGGTTCTTTCTATGGCTACACCTTC
TRBJ1-2,TRBV4-2,TRBD1,.,CASSQDAGQNYGYTF,TGTGCCAGCAGCCAAGACGCGGGACAGAACTATGGCTACACCTTC
TRBJ1-1,TRBV19,TRBD1,.,CASSFRQGAVAEAFF,TGTGCCAGTAGTTTTCGACAGGGGGCCGTTGCTGAAGCTTTCTTT
TRBJ2-7,TRBV7-9,TRBD1,.,CASSLWTGFTYEQYF,TGTGCCAGCAGCCTTTGGACAGGGTTCACCTACGAGCAGTACTTC
TRBJ1-3,TRBV28,.,.,CASSPPPGTSGNTIYF,TGTGCCAGCAGTCCTCCCCCCGGGACATCTGGAAACACCATATATTTT
TRBJ1-4,TRBV28,.,.,CASRHAGEKLFF,TGTGCCAGCAGACATGCAGGCGAAAAACTGTTTTTT
TRBJ1-4,TRBV7-8,.,once,CASSLAAGANEKLFF,TGTGCCAGCAGCTTAGCTGCGGGAGCTAATGAAAAACTGTTTTTT
TRBJ2-1,TRBV6-6,.,.,CASSLRGLYNEQFF,TGTGCCAGCAGTTTAAGGGGTTTGTACAATGAGCAGTTCTTC
TRBJ1-4,TRBV2,TRBD1,.,CASRRDRSTNEKLFF,TGTGCCAGCAGAAGGGACAGATCAACTAATGAAAAACTGTTTTTT
TRBJ2-5,TRBV7-9,TRBD2,once,CASSLGAGVETQYF,TGTGCCAGCAGCTTGGGCGCGGGAGTAGAGACCCAGTACTTC
TRBJ2-3,TRBV7-9,.,.,CASSLAGADTQYF,TGTGCCAGCAGCTTAGCCGGTGCAGATACGCAGTATTTT
TRBJ1-5,TRBV3-1/TRBV3-2,.,once,CASSQGAQPQHF,TGTGCCAGCAGCCAAGGGGCCCAGCCCCAGCATTTT
TRBJ2-2,TRBV24-1,TRBD2,.,CATSDLGLGSGKDGELFF,TGTGCCACCAGTGATTTGGGGCTAGGGAGCGGGAAAGACGGGGAGCTGTTTTTT
TRBJ1-2,TRBV28,TRBD1,.,CATDRGAYGYTF,TGTGCCACAGACAGGGGGGCCTATGGCTACACCTTC
TRBJ1-1,TRBV4-1,.,.,CASSQLDRPNTEAFF,TGCGCCAGCAGCCAGCTTGACAGGCCGAACACTGAAGCTTTCTTT
TRBJ2-1,TRBV13,TRBD2,.,CASSPFAGGYNEQFF,TGTGCCAGCAGCCCGTTTGCGGGAGGTTACAATGAGCAGTTCTTC
TRBJ2-7,TRBV5-8,.,.,CASSLGGHSYEQYF,TGTGCCAGCAGCTTGGGGGGACATTCCTACGAGCAGTACTTC
TRBJ2-2,TRBV5-1,TRBD2,.,CASSLRGLAGGRTGELFF,TGCGCCAGCAGCTTGCGGGGACTAGCGGGAGGGCGGACCGGGGAGCTGTTTTTT
TRBJ2-1,TRBV24-1,.,.,CATSDSEGISGEQFF,TGTGCCACCAGTGATTCGGAGGGAATTTCAGGAGAGCAGTTCTTC
TRBJ2-5,TRBV2,TRBD2,.,CASTRPSGGEETQYF,TGTGCCAGCACACGCCCCAGCGGGGGGGAAGAGACCCAGTACTTC
TRBJ1-2,TRBV4-2,.,few,CASSQDSGVQMNGYTF,TGTGCCAGCAGCCAAGATAGCGGGGTTCAGATGAATGGCTACACCTTC
TRBJ1-1,TRBV9,TRBD1,.,CASSQTPGGTEAFF,TGTGCCAGCAGCCAAACCCCAGGGGGCACTGAAGCTTTCTTT
TRBJ2-7,TRBV27,.,.,CASSSTYEQYF,TGTGCCAGCAGTTCCACCTACGAGCAGTACTTC
TRBJ2-1,TRBV29-1,.,.,CSMEPGRRGDFNEQFF,TGCAGCATGGAGCCGGGCCGGCGCGGGGACTTCAATGAGCAGTTCTTC
TRBJ1-2,TRBV5-1,TRBD1,once,CASTGQGYGYTF,TGCGCCAGCACCGGACAGGGGTATGGCTACACCTTC
TRBJ2-1,TRBV11-3,.,few,CASSRSGWTNYNEQFF,TGTGCCAGCAGCCGGTCGGGGTGGACCAACTACAATGAGCAGTTCTTC
TRBJ2-3,TRBV10-3,TRBD2,.,CAISELAGPSTDTQYF,TGTGCCATCAGTGAGCTAGCGGGGCCCTCCACAGATACGCAGTATTTT